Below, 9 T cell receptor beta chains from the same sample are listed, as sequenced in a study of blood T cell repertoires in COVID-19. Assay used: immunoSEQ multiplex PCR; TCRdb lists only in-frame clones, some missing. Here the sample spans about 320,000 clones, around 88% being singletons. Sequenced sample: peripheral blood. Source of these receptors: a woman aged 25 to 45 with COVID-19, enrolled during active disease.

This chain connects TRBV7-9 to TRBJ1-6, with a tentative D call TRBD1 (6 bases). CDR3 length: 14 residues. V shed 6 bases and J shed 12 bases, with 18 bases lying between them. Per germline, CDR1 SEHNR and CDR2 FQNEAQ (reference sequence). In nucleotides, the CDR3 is TGTGCCAGCAGTCCCGGGACAACTCTCGAACCCCTCCACTTT. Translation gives CASSPGTTLEPLHF.

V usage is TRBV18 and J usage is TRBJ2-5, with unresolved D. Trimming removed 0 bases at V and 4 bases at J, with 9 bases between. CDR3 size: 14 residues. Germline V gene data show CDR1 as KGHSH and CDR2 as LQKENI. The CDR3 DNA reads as TGTGCCAGCTCACCACCAGGAGTGGCAGAGACCCAGTACTTC. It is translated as CASSPPGVAETQYF.

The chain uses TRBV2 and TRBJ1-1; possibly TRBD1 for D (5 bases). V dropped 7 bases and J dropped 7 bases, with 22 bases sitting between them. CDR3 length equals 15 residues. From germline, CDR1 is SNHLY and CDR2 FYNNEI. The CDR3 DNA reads TGTGCCAGCACCCCCTTGGGTCCAGGGAGGGGTGAAGCTTTCTTT. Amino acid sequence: CASTPLGPGRGEAFF.

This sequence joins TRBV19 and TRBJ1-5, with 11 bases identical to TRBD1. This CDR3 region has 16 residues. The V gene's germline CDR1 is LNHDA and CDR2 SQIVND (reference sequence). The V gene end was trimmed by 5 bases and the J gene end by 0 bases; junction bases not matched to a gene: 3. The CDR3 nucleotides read TGTGCCAGTAGTGAGGACAGGGGGCCTAGCAATCAGCCCCAGCATTTT. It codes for CASSEDRGPSNQPQHF.

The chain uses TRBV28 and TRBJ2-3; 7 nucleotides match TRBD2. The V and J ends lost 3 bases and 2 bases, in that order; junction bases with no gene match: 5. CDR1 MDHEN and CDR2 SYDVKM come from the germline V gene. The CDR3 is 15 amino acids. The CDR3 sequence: CASSFRGGNTDTQYF. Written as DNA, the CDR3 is TGTGCCAGCAGTTTCCGCGGGGGTAACACAGATACGCAGTATTTT.

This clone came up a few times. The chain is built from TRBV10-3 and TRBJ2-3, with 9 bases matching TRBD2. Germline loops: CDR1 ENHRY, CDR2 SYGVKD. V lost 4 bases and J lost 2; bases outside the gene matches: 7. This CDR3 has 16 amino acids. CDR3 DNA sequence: TGTGCCATCAGTGCGGGACTAGCCGCCTTCACAGATACGCAGTATTTT. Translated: CAISAGLAAFTDTQYF.

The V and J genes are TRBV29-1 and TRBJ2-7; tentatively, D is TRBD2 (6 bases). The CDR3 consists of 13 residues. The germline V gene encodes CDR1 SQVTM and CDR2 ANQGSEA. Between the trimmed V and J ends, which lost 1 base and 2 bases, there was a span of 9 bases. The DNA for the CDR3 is TGCAGCGTTGAAGCGGGGGTTCCCTACGAGCAGTACGTC. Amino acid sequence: CSVEAGVPYEQYV.

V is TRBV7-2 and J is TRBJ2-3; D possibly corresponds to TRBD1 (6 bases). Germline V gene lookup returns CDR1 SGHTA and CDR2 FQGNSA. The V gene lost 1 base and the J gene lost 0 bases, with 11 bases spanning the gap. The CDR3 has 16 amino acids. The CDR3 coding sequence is TGTGCCAGCAGCTTAGGTCAGGGGTGGAGCACAGATACGCAGTATTTT. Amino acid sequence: CASSLGQGWSTDTQYF.

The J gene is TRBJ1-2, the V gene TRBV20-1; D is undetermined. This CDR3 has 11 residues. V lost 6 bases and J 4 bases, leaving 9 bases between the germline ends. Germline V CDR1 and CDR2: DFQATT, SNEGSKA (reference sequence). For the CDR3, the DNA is TGCAGTGCCCGGGGTCTCTATGGCTACACCTTC. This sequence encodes CSARGLYGYTF.